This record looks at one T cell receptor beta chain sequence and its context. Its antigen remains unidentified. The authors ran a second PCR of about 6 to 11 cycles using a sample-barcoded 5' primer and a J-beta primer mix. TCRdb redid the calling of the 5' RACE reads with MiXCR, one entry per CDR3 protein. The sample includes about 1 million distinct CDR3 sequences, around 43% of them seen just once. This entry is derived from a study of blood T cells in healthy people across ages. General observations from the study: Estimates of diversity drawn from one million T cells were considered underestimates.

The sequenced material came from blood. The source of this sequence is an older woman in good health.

The CDR3 spells CASSLDRSSGGHFISTDTQYF. In DNA form, the CDR3 reads TGTGCCAGCAGCTTAGATCGGTCTAGCGGGGGCCACTTCATTAGCACAGATACGCAGTATTTT. V and J are TRBV11-3 and TRBJ2-3; 10 bases map to TRBD2. Losses at the gene ends were 0 bases for V and 0 bases for J; bases not matched to a gene: 15. Germline V CDR1 and CDR2: SGHNT, YENEEA. CDR3 length: 21 residues.